This TCR beta chain was found in a study of blood T cell repertoires in COVID-19. Background on the study: Donors in the United States, Italy and Spain gave samples during acute or convalescent COVID-19.

Assay used: immunoSEQ multiplex PCR; TCRdb lists only in-frame clones, some missing. The profile shows roughly 320,000 clones, 85% to 90% of them singletons. Enrolment of Seattle patients took place during active infection, and they were followed longitudinally. CDR1 is MNHEY and CDR2 is SVGEGT in the germline V gene. Trimming cost V 4 bases and J 9 bases; bases outside gene matches: 8. The CDR3 runs 13 residues. Sequencing used peripheral blood. The V gene is TRBV6-2 or TRBV6-3, the J gene TRBJ1-1; 7 bases are a match to TRBD1. The receptor was derived from a woman aged 25 to 39 with COVID-19, enrolled during active disease. The CDR3: CASSSGDSPKAFF. In nucleotides, the CDR3 is TGTGCCAGCAGTTCCGGGGACAGCCCCAAAGCTTTCTTT.